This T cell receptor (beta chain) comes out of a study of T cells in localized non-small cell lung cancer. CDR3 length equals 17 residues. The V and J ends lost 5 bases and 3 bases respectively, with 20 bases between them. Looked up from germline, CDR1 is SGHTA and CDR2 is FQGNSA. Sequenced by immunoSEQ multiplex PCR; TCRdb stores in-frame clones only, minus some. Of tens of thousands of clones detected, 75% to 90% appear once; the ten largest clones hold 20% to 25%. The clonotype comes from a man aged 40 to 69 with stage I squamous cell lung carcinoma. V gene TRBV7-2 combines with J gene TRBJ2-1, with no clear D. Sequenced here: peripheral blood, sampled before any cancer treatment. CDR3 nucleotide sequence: TGTGCCAGCAGCCCGTTATATGCCTCGAGGTACTACAATGAGCAGTTCTTC. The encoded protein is CASSPLYASRYYNEQFF.